The entry that follows covers one T cell receptor (beta chain) sequence. What it recognizes is unknown. This record comes from a study of PD-1 blockade in classical Hodgkin lymphoma. Looking at the study overall: With a 2-week interval, patients received intravenous nivolumab at 3 mg/kg. Study conclusions and caveats: Nivolumab starters within 1 year of ASCT were excluded. Still unresolved is the cause of the repertoire differences, which may be disease activity or prior therapy.

Described time point: cycle 4 day 1 (C4D1), after more than five weeks of nivolumab. No patient escaped relapse after autologous stem cell transplantation, and brentuximab vedotin exposure varied. Assay used: immunoSEQ multiplex PCR; TCRdb lists only in-frame clones, some missing. The table lists fewer than 100,000 clones, approximately 94% of them singletons. This CDR3 is built from 15 residues. Per the germline V gene, CDR1 is MGHRA and CDR2 is YSYEKL. Trimming removed 1 base from V and 6 bases from J; junction bases left unmatched: 3. This chain connects TRBV4-1 to TRBJ1-5; 10 bases are shared with TRBD1. The origin of this receptor is a human donor with classical Hodgkin lymphoma. The input for sequencing was peripheral blood mononuclear cells (PBMCs), taken before the fourth cycle of nivolumab. CDR3 sequence (DNA): TGCGCCAGCAGCCAAGGGGACAGGGGATTTCAGCCCCAGCATTTT. It translates to CASSQGDRGFQPQHF.